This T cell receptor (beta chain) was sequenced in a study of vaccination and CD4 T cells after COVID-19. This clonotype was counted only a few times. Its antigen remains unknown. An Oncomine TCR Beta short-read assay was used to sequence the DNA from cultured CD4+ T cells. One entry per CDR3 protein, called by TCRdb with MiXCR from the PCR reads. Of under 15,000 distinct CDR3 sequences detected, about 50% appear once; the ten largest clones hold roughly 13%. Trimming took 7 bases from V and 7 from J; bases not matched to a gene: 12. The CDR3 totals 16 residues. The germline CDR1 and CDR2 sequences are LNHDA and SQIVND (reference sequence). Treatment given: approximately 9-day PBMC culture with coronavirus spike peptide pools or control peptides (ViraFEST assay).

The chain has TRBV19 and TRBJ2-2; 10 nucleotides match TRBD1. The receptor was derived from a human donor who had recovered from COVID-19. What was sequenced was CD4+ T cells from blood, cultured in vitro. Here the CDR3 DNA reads TGTGCCAGTACCAGCCCGGGGACAGGGGACGTCGGGGAGCTGTTTTTT. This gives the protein CASTSPGTGDVGELFF.